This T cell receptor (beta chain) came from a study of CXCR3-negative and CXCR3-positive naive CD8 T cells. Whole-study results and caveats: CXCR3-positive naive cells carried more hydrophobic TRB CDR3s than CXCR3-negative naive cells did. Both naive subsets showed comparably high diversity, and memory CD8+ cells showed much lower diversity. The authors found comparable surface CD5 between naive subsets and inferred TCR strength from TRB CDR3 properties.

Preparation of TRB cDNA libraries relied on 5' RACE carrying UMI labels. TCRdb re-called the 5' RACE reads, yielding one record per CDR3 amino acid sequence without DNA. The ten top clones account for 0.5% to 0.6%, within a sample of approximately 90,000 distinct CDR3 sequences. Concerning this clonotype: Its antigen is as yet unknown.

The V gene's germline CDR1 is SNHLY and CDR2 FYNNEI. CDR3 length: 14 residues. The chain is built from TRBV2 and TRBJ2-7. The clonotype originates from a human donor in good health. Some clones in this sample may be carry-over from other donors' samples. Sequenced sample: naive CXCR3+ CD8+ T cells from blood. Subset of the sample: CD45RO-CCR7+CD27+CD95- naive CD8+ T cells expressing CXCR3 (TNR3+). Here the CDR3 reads CASREPYSLYEQYF.